The source of this T cell receptor (beta chain) is a study of shared clonotypes between healthy human individuals. This CDR3 region has 16 residues. Germline CDR1 reads SGDLS; CDR2 reads YYNGEE. V lost 0 bases to trimming and J lost 9 bases, with 19 bases between them. Participating donors were healthy, HIV-negative adults free of recent acute infections or vaccinations. Unsorted PBMC replicate PCRs used 250 to 350 ng DNA, approximately 30,000 T cell genomes. The repertoire was sequenced with immunoSEQ multiplex PCR; TCRdb's copy has only in-frame clones and lacks some. The top ten clones hold about 11% of a sample with 450,000 to 650,000 clones, around 81% of them seen once.

The sequence was collected from a woman aged 40 to 50 in good health. Some clones in this sample may be carry-over from other donors' samples. The sequenced sample consisted of PBMCs. This chain uses TRBV9 with TRBJ2-4, with D possibly being TRBD1 (6 bases). The CDR3 is CASSVVVGALSSIQYF. CDR3 bases: TGTGCCAGCAGCGTAGTAGTGGGGGCGCTTTCTAGCATTCAGTACTTC.